This T cell receptor (beta chain) is from a study of CD8 T cells in Susac syndrome. Study results and caveats: Susac-specific public clones were found in total CD8+ and CD8+ TEMRA repertoires, numbering roughly 15 and five, respectively.

The germline V gene encodes CDR1 SNHLY and CDR2 FYNNEI. This CDR3 has 14 residues. The V end lost 3 bases, the J end lost 1 base, and 7 bases lay between the germline ends. This clonotype was picked up a small number of times. Antigen: not known. A quantity of roughly 0.5 to 1 ug RNA underwent reverse transcription using random hexamers. A single record per CDR3 protein comes from TCRdb applying MiXCR to the immunoSEQ multiplex PCR reads. The profile shows under 85,000 distinct CDR3 sequences, 90% to 95% of them singletons. The T cells that were sequenced for TCR beta were CD8+ and CD4+ cells from blood. Recently defined diagnostic criteria for definite or probable disease were fulfilled by Susac syndrome patients.

This sequence joins TRBV2 and TRBJ1-5; D unclear. The clonotype was recovered from a human donor with Susac syndrome. The sequenced sample was CD8+ T cells from PBMCs. The CDR3: CASSEGGSNQPQHF. In DNA, the CDR3 is TGTGCCAGCAGTGAGGGTGGCAGCAATCAGCCCCAGCATTTT.